One and the same sample provided the 14 T cell receptor beta chains below, sequenced in a study of blood T cell repertoires in COVID-19. Repertoires were generated with immunoSEQ multiplex PCR, while TCRdb's copy carries only in-frame clones and drops some. The profile shows fewer than 200,000 clones, about four fifths of them singletons. Source material: peripheral blood. The receptors derive from an elderly woman with COVID-19, enrolled during active disease.

The J gene is TRBJ2-3, the V gene TRBV11-3; possible D gene TRBD2, 7 bases. Germline V gives CDR1 SGHNT, CDR2 YENEEA. Trimming took off 4 bases at V and 4 bases at J, with 15 bases between the two ends. The CDR3 runs to 15 residues. The DNA for the CDR3 is TGTGCCAGCAGCTCTAGGGGGGAGGGGTCAGATACGCAGTATTTT. This translates into CASSSRGEGSDTQYF.

This chain joins TRBV3-1 (or the pseudogene TRBV3-2) and TRBJ1-1; D gene ambiguous. Trimming left V 2 bases short and J 3 bases short, with 7 bases between. The CDR3 length is 13 residues. Germline CDR1 is LGHDT and CDR2 is YNNKEL (reference sequence). The CDR3 loop is CASSQPPYTEAFF. The CDR3 DNA reads TGTGCCAGCAGCCAACCTCCCTACACTGAAGCTTTCTTT.

The chain is built from TRBV2 and TRBJ1-3, with D maybe TRBD1 (6 bases). Looked up from germline, CDR1 is SNHLY and CDR2 is FYNNEI. The CDR3 length is 15 residues. Trimming shortened V by 5 bases and J by 4 bases, and 15 bases separated the two germline ends. The CDR3 DNA reads TGTGCCAGCAGTACCGCACAGGGTGGAGGAAACACCATATATTTT. It specifies CASSTAQGGGNTIYF. Filled out from reference TRBV2 and TRBJ1-3, the complete variable domain reads EPEVTQTPSHQVTQMGQEVILRCVPISNHLYFYWYRQILGQKVEFLVSFYNNEISEKSEIFDDQFSVERPDGSNFTLKIRSTKLEDSAMYFCASSTAQGGGNTIYFGEGSWLTVV.

The rearrangement links TRBV4-3 to TRBJ1-6; D is undetermined. Per the germline V gene, CDR1 is LGHNA and CDR2 is YSLEER. Trimming took off 0 bases at V and 0 bases at J, with 9 bases between the two ends. This CDR3 is built from 17 residues. CDR3 sequence: CASSQDPPSSYNSPLHF. CDR3 DNA sequence: TGCGCCAGCAGCCAAGATCCCCCCAGCTCCTATAATTCACCCCTCCACTTT.

V and J are TRBV7-9 and TRBJ2-7; 13 nucleotides match TRBD2. V trimming: 3 bases; J trimming: 2 bases; junction bases outside the gene matches: 4. Germline V gene data show CDR1 as SEHNR and CDR2 as FQNEAQ (reference sequence). There are 16 residues in the CDR3. DNA of the CDR3: TGTGCCAGCAGCTTGACTAGCGGGGGGAACACCTACGAGCAGTACTTC. It codes for CASSLTSGGNTYEQYF.

This sequence joins TRBV7-2 and TRBJ2-4, with 7 bases matching TRBD2. CDR1 and CDR2 (germline): SGHTA, FQGNSA. J gave up 5 bases and V 2 bases, and 6 bases lay outside the gene matches. CDR3 length: 15 amino acids. The CDR3 bases are TGTGCCAGCAGCTTACTACGGGACTACCAAAACATTCAGTACTTC. Protein product: CASSLLRDYQNIQYF.

This clone occurred a few times. The CDR3 protein is CASSLLEAYNEQFF. The DNA of the CDR3 is TGTGCCAGCAGTTTATTGGAGGCCTACAATGAGCAGTTCTTC. This sequence joins TRBV27 and TRBJ2-1; possible D gene TRBD2, 5 bases. The V gene's germline CDR1 is MNHEY and CDR2 SMNVEV (reference sequence). With 1 base removed from V and 2 bases from J, the gap between germline ends came to 6 bases. The CDR3 runs to 14 residues.

The rearrangement joins TRBV6-5 to TRBJ2-1, with 9 bases matching TRBD2. The CDR3 has 16 residues. From germline, CDR1 is MNHEY and CDR2 SVGAGI. Trimming removed 0 bases from V and 5 bases from J; junction bases left unmatched: 5. CDR3 residues: CASSYSIAGGNNEQFF. DNA for the CDR3: TGTGCCAGCAGTTACTCGATCGCGGGGGGGAACAATGAGCAGTTCTTC.

The genes are TRBV3-1 (or the pseudogene TRBV3-2) and TRBJ1-1, with a tentative D call TRBD1 (5 bases). The CDR3 extends over 15 amino acids. The germline V gene encodes CDR1 LGHDT and CDR2 YNNKEL (reference sequence). V dropped 2 bases and J dropped 4 bases, with 14 bases sitting between them. CDR3 protein: CASSQIPRGGTEAFF. The CDR3 DNA sequence: TGTGCCAGCAGCCAAATCCCGCGGGGCGGCACTGAAGCTTTCTTT.

The rearrangement links TRBV3-1 (or the pseudogene TRBV3-2) to TRBJ1-4; D unresolved. The CDR3 length is 15 residues. CDR1 and CDR2 (germline): LGHDT, YNNKEL (reference sequence). The V end lost 3 bases, the J end lost 4 bases, and 12 bases lay between the germline ends. CDR3 DNA sequence: TGTGCCAGCAGCCATGGGAGTTGGGATAATGAAAAACTGTTTTTT. It specifies CASSHGSWDNEKLFF.

This clone was detected only a few times. This sequence joins TRBV2 and TRBJ1-2, with 7 bases lining up with TRBD1. The V gene's germline CDR1 is SNHLY and CDR2 FYNNEI. This CDR3 spans 14 amino acids. V was clipped by 1 base and J by 5 bases; unmatched bases: 4. This CDR3 reads CASSEGGTVYGYTF. For the CDR3, the DNA is TGTGCCAGCAGTGAAGGGGGGACAGTTTATGGCTACACCTTC.

The chain joins TRBV7-2 to TRBJ2-7, with 10 bases aligning to TRBD1. The junction had 8 bases not matched to a gene; V was cut back by 2 bases and J by 4 bases. From germline, CDR1 is SGHTA and CDR2 FQGNSA. This CDR3 region has 16 residues. The CDR3 loop is CASSLRGGQGPYEQYF. Here the CDR3 DNA reads TGTGCCAGCAGCTTACGTGGGGGACAGGGGCCATACGAGCAGTACTTC. Full variable domain (rest looked up from reference TRBV7-2 and TRBJ2-7): GAGVSQSPSNKVTEKGKDVELRCDPISGHTALYWYRQSLGQGLEFLIYFQGNSAPDKSGLPSDRFSAERTGGSVSTLTIQRTQQEDSAVYLCASSLRGGQGPYEQYFGPGTRLTVT.

This sequence joins TRBV6-1 and TRBJ2-1, with 12 bases identical to TRBD2. The CDR3 sequence is 15 residues long. V gave up 3 bases and J gave up 7 bases; unmatched junction bases: 4. Germline CDR1 and CDR2: MNHNS and SASEGT. The CDR3 loop is CASSDLAGGRNEQFF. The CDR3 nucleotides are TGTGCCAGCAGTGATCTAGCGGGAGGGAGAAATGAGCAGTTCTTC.

The V gene is TRBV28, the J gene TRBJ1-6; D is possibly TRBD1 (6 bases). The CDR3 is 14 amino acids. Trimming left V 3 bases short and J 7 bases short, with 10 bases between. Germline assignment: CDR1 MDHEN and CDR2 SYDVKM. The CDR3 DNA reads TGTGCCAGCAGTTTTACAGGGACCAATTCACCCCTCCACTTT. This encodes CASSFTGTNSPLHF. The full variable domain, with the rest looked up from reference TRBV28 and TRBJ1-6, is DVKVTQSSRYLVKRTGEKVFLECVQDMDHENMFWYRQDPGLGLRLIYFSYDVKMKEKGDIPEGYSVSREKKERFSLILESASTNQTSMYLCASSFTGTNSPLHFGNGTRLTVT.